The 18 T cell receptor beta chains reported below all come from one sample, sequenced in a study of blood T cell repertoires in COVID-19. TCRdb's table, derived via immunoSEQ multiplex PCR, lists solely in-frame clones and lacks some. Among about 200,000 clones listed, around nine tenths were seen once. The sequenced material came from peripheral blood. These receptors all stem from a man between 50 and 59 years old with COVID-19, enrolled during active disease.

Here the CDR3 reads CASSPRTGGGETDTQYF. The CDR3 DNA sequence: TGTGCCAGCTCACCACGTACAGGGGGCGGTGAAACAGATACGCAGTATTTT. The chain is built from TRBV18 and TRBJ2-3, with 9 bases aligning to TRBD1. The germline V gene has CDR1 KGHSH and CDR2 LQKENI. Germline trimming cut 1 base from V and 3 bases from J; bases unmatched to any gene: 8. The CDR3 totals 17 residues.

This chain links TRBV19 with TRBJ1-5; a possible D gene is TRBD1 (5 bases). Trimming pared 2 bases from V and 5 bases from J, leaving 13 bases between. The CDR3 has 15 amino acids. CDR1 is LNHDA, CDR2 SQIVND, per germline (reference sequence). The CDR3 spells CASSIRGTRDQPQHF. The DNA for the CDR3 is TGTGCCAGTAGTATACGGGGGACGCGAGATCAGCCCCAGCATTTT.

The V gene is TRBV12-3 or TRBV12-4, the J gene TRBJ1-2; no clear D gene. V shed 3 bases and J shed 2 bases, with 7 bases lying between them. This CDR3 is 13 amino acids long. This CDR3 is CASSLRQNYGYTF. In DNA form, the CDR3 reads TGTGCCAGCAGTTTGAGGCAGAACTATGGCTACACCTTC.

The rearrangement uses TRBV14 and TRBJ1-2, with 7 bases lining up with TRBD1. Germline CDR1 reads SGHDN; CDR2 reads FVKESK. CDR3 size: 14 residues. V shed 1 base, J shed 4 bases, and the junction held 3 bases outside the gene matches. The CDR3 here is CASSQVQGGYGYTF. As DNA, the CDR3 is TGTGCCAGCAGCCAAGTGCAGGGGGGCTATGGCTACACCTTC.

The rearrangement links TRBV28 to TRBJ1-5; D remains ambiguous. Germline V CDR1 and CDR2: MDHEN, SYDVKM. The CDR3 has 13 amino acids. V was shortened by 6 bases and J by 3 bases, with 9 bases between the two germline ends. CDR3 protein: CASRIRFNQPQHF. The CDR3 DNA follows: TGTGCCAGCAGGATCAGGTTCAATCAGCCCCAGCATTTT. The complete variable domain, with remaining parts taken from reference TRBV28 and TRBJ1-5, reads DVKVTQSSRYLVKRTGEKVFLECVQDMDHENMFWYRQDPGLGLRLIYFSYDVKMKEKGDIPEGYSVSREKKERFSLILESASTNQTSMYLCASRIRFNQPQHFGDGTRLSIL.

The gene calls are TRBV30 and TRBJ2-2; maybe TRBD2 (6 bases). In germline, CDR1 is GTSNPN, CDR2 SVGIG (reference sequence). Trimming took 3 bases from V and 5 from J, leaving 13 bases between them. This CDR3 has 14 amino acids. The CDR3 bases are TGTGCCTGGAGCTTCGGACTATTAACCGGGGAGCTGTTTTTT. As protein: CAWSFGLLTGELFF.

The chain recombines TRBV3-1 (or the pseudogene TRBV3-2) with TRBJ2-1; 7 positions agree with TRBD1. Germline lookup yields CDR1 LGHDT and CDR2 YNNKEL (reference sequence). The CDR3 runs to 15 residues. The junction had 5 bases not matched to a gene; V was cut back by 0 bases and J by 6 bases. CDR3 amino acids: CASSQDATGSNEQFF. Here the CDR3 DNA reads TGTGCCAGCAGCCAAGATGCGACAGGGTCCAATGAGCAGTTCTTC.

This clone appeared once. This rearrangement joins TRBV25-1 to TRBJ2-1; TRBD2 matches 9 bases. Trimming at V came to 6 bases and at J to 3 bases, leaving 6 bases not matched to a gene. CDR1 and CDR2 from the germline V gene are MGHDK and SYGVNS. The CDR3 consists of 15 residues. In DNA, the CDR3 is TGTGCCAGCAGCAAGCGGGGGGACTTCTACAATGAGCAGTTCTTC. Translated: CASSKRGDFYNEQFF. Variable domain in full (rest from reference TRBV25-1 and TRBJ2-1): EADIYQTPRYLVIGTGKKITLECSQTMGHDKMYWYQQDPGMELHLIHYSYGVNSTEKGDLSSESTVSRIRTEHFPLTLESARPSHTSQYLCASSKRGDFYNEQFFGPGTRLTVL.

The V gene is TRBV30, the J gene TRBJ2-5; tentative D call: TRBD1 (6 bases). Trimming took 5 bases from V and 2 from J, leaving 18 bases between them. The CDR3 extends over 15 amino acids. Germline V gene sequence: CDR1 GTSNPN, CDR2 SVGIG (reference sequence). CDR3 sequence: CAWAPRGGRQETQYF. CDR3 DNA sequence: TGTGCCTGGGCCCCCAGGGGCGGCAGACAAGAGACCCAGTACTTC.

This chain connects TRBV7-3 to TRBJ2-3; 9 bases map to TRBD1. CDR1 and CDR2 (germline): SGHTA, FQGTGA. This CDR3 region has 16 residues. The V segment lost 5 bases and the J segment 3 bases; nucleotides outside the gene matches: 9. As DNA, the CDR3 is TGTGCCAGCAGCAGAACCGGGACAGGGTATACAGATACGCAGTATTTT. This translates into CASSRTGTGYTDTQYF.

This clone has a handful of counts. The chain is built from TRBV30 and TRBJ1-5, with D perhaps TRBD1 (5 bases). The CDR3 is made up of 14 amino acids. The V gene lost 2 bases and the J gene lost 2 bases, with 10 bases spanning the gap. Germline values: CDR1 GTSNPN, CDR2 SVGIG (reference sequence). CDR3 nucleotide sequence: TGTGCCTGGAGTACGGGGGACGGCAATCAGCCCCAGCATTTT. Translating gives CAWSTGDGNQPQHF.

This rearrangement joins TRBV11-2 to TRBJ2-1; tentatively, D is TRBD2 (6 bases). Looked up from germline, CDR1 is SGHAT and CDR2 is FQNNGV. CDR3 length: 15 residues. V was shortened by 0 bases and J by 6 bases, with 12 bases between the two germline ends. The CDR3 DNA is TGTGCCAGCAGCTTAGAGGGGGAGGCAATCAATGAGCAGTTCTTC. It specifies CASSLEGEAINEQFF. The variable domain in full, with the rest retrieved from reference TRBV11-2 and TRBJ2-1, is EAGVAQSPRYKIIEKRQSVAFWCNPISGHATLYWYQQILGQGPKLLIQFQNNGVVDDSQLPKDRFSAERLKGVDSTLKIQPAKLEDSAVYLCASSLEGEAINEQFFGPGTRLTVL.

This chain links TRBV7-9 with TRBJ1-2; 7 bases agree with TRBD1. The CDR3 is 12 residues long. The V gene's germline CDR1 is SEHNR and CDR2 FQNEAQ (reference sequence). J lost 7 bases, V lost 5 bases, and 4 bases had no gene match. CDR3 nucleotides: TGTGCCAGCAGCCCGACAGGGATTGGCTACACCTTC. Encoded protein: CASSPTGIGYTF.

The chain recombines TRBV3-1 (or the pseudogene TRBV3-2) with TRBJ1-1; D is possibly TRBD1 (6 bases). Per germline, CDR1 LGHDT and CDR2 YNNKEL (reference sequence). The CDR3 sequence is 14 residues long. Trimming took 0 bases from V and 5 from J, leaving 10 bases between them. The CDR3 DNA is TGTGCCAGCAGCCAAGAGGGCAGGGGTACTGAAGCTTTCTTT. Residues: CASSQEGRGTEAFF.

The chain is built from TRBV3-1 (or the pseudogene TRBV3-2) and TRBJ2-1, with TRBD2 identical over 8 bases. This CDR3 contains 12 residues. The germline V gene encodes CDR1 LGHDT and CDR2 YNNKEL (reference sequence). V gave up 4 bases and J gave up 15 bases; unmatched junction bases: 8. For the CDR3, the DNA is TGTGCCAGCAGCCGTACCGGGACTAGGGTGTTCTTC. It specifies CASSRTGTRVFF.

This clone was counted once. The chain couples TRBV9 to TRBJ1-2; D is perhaps TRBD1 (6 bases). Germline CDR1 SGDLS, CDR2 YYNGEE. Trimming stripped 4 bases from V and 3 bases from J, with 16 bases between. The CDR3 loop spans 15 amino acids. The CDR3 loop reads CASSPNIRGDYGYTF. The CDR3 DNA is TGTGCCAGCAGCCCAAACATCAGGGGCGACTATGGCTACACCTTC.

V usage is TRBV5-6 and J usage is TRBJ1-2; unclear D gene. Germline CDR1 is SGHDT and CDR2 is YYEEEE. V was clipped by 4 bases and J by 2 bases, with 6 bases between them. This CDR3 is built from 12 residues. In nucleotides, the CDR3 is TGTGCCAGCAGCCAGAACAACTATGGCTACACCTTC. It codes for CASSQNNYGYTF. Based on the CDR3 plus reference TRBV5-6 and TRBJ1-2, the full variable domain is DAGVTQSPTHLIKTRGQQVTLRCSPKSGHDTVSWYQQALGQGPQFIFQYYEEEERQRGNFPDRFSGHQFPNYSSELNVNALLLGDSALYLCASSQNNYGYTFGSGTRLTVV.

The genes are TRBV6-6 and TRBJ2-7, with 8 bases identical to TRBD2. Trimming cost V 5 bases and J 2 bases; bases outside gene matches: 5. The CDR3 totals 14 residues. CDR1 and CDR2 from the germline V gene are MNHNY and SVGAGI (reference sequence). For the CDR3, the DNA is TGTGCCAGCAGTGTGGTTAGCGGGACCTACGAGCAGTACTTC. It specifies CASSVVSGTYEQYF.